This entry concerns a single T cell receptor beta chain. As yet, its antigen is unknown. TCRdb's copy holds only in-frame clones and misses some; the assay was immunoSEQ multiplex PCR. Among some 65,000 clones listed, over 70% were seen once. This entry is derived from a study of siplizumab effects on memory and regulatory T cells. Study findings and constraints: With siplizumab, Treg-derived clones averaged around 69% of mappable alloreactive CD4+ clones, versus around 25% in controls.

Germline trimming cut 4 bases from V and 2 bases from J; bases unmatched to any gene: 4. The CDR3 runs 16 residues. The germline V gene encodes CDR1 SGHNT and CDR2 YYREEE (reference sequence). The J gene is TRBJ2-5, the V gene TRBV5-4; 14 bases align to TRBD2. Specimen: Tregs sorted from blood. The sequence was collected from a human donor in good health. The CDR3 loop reads CASSRGTSGRQETQYF. DNA for the CDR3: TGTGCCAGCAGCCGTGGGACTAGCGGGAGACAAGAGACCCAGTACTTC.